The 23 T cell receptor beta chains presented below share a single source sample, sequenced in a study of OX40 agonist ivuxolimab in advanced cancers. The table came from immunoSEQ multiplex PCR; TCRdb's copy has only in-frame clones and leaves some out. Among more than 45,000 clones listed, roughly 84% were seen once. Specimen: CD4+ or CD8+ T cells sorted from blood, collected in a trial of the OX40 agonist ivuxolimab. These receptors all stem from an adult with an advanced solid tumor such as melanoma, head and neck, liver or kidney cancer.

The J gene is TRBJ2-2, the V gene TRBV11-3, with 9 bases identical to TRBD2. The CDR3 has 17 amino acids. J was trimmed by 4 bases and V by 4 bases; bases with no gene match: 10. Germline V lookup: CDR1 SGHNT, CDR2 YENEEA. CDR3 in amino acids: CASSSNLLAGLTGELFF. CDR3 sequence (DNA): TGTGCCAGCAGCTCGAACCTACTAGCGGGCCTCACCGGGGAGCTGTTTTTT.

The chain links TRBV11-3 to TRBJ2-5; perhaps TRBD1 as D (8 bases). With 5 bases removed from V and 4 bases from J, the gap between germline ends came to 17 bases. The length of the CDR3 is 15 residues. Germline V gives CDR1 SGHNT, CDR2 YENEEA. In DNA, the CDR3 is TGTGCCAGCAGCCCGGGACAGGCGGGGGCAGAGACCCAGTACTTC. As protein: CASSPGQAGAETQYF. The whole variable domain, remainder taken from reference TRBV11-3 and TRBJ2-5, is EAGVVQSPRYKIIEKKQPVAFWCNPISGHNTLYWYLQNLGQGPELLIRYENEEAVDDSQLPKDRFSAERLKGVDSTLKIQPAELGDSAVYLCASSPGQAGAETQYFGPGTRLLVL.

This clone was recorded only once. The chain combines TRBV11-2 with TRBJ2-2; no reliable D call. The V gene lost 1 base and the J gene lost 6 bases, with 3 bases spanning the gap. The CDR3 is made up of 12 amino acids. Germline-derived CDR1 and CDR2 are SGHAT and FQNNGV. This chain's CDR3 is CASSLVPGELFF. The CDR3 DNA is TGTGCCAGCAGCTTAGTGCCCGGGGAGCTGTTTTTT.

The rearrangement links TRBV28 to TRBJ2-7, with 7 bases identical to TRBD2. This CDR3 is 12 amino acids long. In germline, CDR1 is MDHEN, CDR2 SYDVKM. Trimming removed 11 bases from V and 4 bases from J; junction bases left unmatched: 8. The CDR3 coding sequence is TGTGCCGAAGGGGAGGGGATTTACGAGCAGTACTTC. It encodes CAEGEGIYEQYF.

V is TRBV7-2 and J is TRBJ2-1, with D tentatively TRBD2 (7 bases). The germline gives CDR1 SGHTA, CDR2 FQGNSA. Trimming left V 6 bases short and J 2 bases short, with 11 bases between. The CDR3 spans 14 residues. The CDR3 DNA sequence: TGTGCCAGCAGGGACAGCGGGGCCTACAATGAGCAGTTCTTC. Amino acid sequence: CASRDSGAYNEQFF.

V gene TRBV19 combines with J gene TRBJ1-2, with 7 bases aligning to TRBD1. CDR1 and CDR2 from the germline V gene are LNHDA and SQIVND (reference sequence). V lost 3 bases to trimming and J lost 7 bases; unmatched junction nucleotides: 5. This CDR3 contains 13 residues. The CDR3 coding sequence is TGTGCCAGTAGTATGAAGGGACAGTTTGGCTACACCTTC. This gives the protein CASSMKGQFGYTF.

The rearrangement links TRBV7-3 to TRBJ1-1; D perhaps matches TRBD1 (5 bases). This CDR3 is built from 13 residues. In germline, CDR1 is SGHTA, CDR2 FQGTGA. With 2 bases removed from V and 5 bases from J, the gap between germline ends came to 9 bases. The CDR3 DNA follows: TGTGCCAGCAGCTTAGATTGGGGGACTGAAGCTTTCTTT. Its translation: CASSLDWGTEAFF.

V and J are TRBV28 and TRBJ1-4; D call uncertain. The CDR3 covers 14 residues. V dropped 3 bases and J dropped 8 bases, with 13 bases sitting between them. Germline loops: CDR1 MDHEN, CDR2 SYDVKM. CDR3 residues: CASSLTPAREKLFF. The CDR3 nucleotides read TGTGCCAGCAGTTTGACGCCGGCCAGGGAAAAACTGTTTTTT.

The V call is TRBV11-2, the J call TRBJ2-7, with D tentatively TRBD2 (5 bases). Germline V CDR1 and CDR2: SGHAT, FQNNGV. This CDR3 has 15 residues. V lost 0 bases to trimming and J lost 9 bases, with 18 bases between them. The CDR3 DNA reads TGTGCCAGCAGCTTAGATCTGGTACTCGGGAAACCGCAGTACTTC. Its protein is CASSLDLVLGKPQYF.

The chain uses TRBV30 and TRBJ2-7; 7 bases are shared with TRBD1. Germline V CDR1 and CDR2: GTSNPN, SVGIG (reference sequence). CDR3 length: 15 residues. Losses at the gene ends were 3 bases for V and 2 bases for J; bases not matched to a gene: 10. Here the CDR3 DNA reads TGTGCCTGGAGCGAGGGGGCCCGCTATACCTACGAGCAGTACTTC. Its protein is CAWSEGARYTYEQYF.

CDR3 sequence: CASSLGVLTDTQYF. CDR3 nucleotides: TGTGCCAGCAGCTTAGGTGTATTGACAGATACGCAGTATTTT. J is TRBJ2-3 and V is TRBV7-9, with D unclear. V was clipped by 1 base and J by 3 bases, with 8 bases between them. Germline lookup yields CDR1 SEHNR and CDR2 FQNEAQ (reference sequence). The CDR3 sequence is 14 residues long.

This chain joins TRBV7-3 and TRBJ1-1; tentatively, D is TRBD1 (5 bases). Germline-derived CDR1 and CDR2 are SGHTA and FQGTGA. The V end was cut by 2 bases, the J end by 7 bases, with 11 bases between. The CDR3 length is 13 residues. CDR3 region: CASSLVEGIEAFF. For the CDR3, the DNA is TGTGCCAGCAGCTTAGTCGAGGGGATTGAAGCTTTCTTT.

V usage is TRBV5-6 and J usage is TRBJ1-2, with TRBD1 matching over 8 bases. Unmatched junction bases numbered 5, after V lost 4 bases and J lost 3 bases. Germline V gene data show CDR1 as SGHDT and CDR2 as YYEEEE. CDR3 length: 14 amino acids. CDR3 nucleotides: TGTGCCAGCAGCCTCGACAGGGGCGACTATGGCTACACCTTC. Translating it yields CASSLDRGDYGYTF.

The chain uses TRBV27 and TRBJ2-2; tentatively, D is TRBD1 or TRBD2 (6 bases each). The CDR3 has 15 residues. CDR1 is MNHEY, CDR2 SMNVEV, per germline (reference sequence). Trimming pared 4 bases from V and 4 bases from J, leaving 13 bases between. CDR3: CASSSWEDSTGELFF. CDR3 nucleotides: TGTGCCAGCAGTTCGTGGGAGGACAGCACCGGGGAGCTGTTTTTT.

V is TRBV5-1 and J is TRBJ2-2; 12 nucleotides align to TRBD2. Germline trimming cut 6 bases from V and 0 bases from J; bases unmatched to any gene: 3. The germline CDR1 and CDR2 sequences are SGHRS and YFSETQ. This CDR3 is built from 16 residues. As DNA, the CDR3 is TGCGCCAGCAAGCTAGCGGGAGGGTCGAACACCGGGGAGCTGTTTTTT. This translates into CASKLAGGSNTGELFF.

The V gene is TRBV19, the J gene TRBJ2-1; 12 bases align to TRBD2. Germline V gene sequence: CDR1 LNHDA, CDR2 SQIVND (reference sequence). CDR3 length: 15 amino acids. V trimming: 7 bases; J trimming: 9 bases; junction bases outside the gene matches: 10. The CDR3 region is CASIRTSGTTGEQFF. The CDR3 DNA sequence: TGTGCCAGTATTCGGACTAGCGGGACTACGGGTGAGCAGTTCTTC. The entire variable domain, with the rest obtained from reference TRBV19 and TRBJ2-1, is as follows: DGGITQSPKYLFRKEGQNVTLSCEQNLNHDAMYWYRQDPGQGLRLIYYSQIVNDFQKGDIAEGYSVSREKKESFPLTVTSAQKNPTAFYLCASIRTSGTTGEQFFGPGTRLTVL.

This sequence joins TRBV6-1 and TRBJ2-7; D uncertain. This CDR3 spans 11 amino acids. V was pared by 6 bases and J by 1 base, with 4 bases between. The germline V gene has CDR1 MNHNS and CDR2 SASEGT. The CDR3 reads CASRISYEQYF. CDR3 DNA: TGTGCCAGCAGGATATCCTACGAGCAGTACTTC.

The CDR3 loop is CASSVDRGQETQYF. In DNA form, the CDR3 reads TGTGCCAGCAGCGTTGACAGGGGGCAAGAGACCCAGTACTTC. The V and J genes are TRBV9 and TRBJ2-5; TRBD1 agrees at 9 bases. Germline CDR1 SGDLS, CDR2 YYNGEE. V dropped 2 bases and J dropped 2; count of bases not matched to a gene: 1. The CDR3 runs to 14 residues.

The CDR3 DNA reads as TGTGCCAGCAGTTCCCTACGACTAGAGCAGTACTTC. Translated: CASSSLRLEQYF. The chain uses TRBV6-6 and TRBJ2-7; tentative D call: TRBD2 (5 bases). The CDR3 contains 12 residues. The V end lost 4 bases, the J end lost 7 bases, and 11 bases lay between the germline ends. Germline V lookup: CDR1 MNHNY, CDR2 SVGAGI (reference sequence).

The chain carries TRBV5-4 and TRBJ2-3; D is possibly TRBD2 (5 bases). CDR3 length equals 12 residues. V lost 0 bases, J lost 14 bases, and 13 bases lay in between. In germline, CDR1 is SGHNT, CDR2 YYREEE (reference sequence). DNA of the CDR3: TGTGCCAGCAGCTTGGGTACCGGGGAGCCGTATTTT. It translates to CASSLGTGEPYF.

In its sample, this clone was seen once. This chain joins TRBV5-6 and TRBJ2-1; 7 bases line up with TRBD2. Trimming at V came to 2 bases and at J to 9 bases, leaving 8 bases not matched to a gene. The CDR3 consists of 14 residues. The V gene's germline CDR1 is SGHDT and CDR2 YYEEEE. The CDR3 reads CASSLGTTYGEQFF. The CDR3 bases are TGTGCCAGCAGCTTAGGGACTACCTACGGTGAGCAGTTCTTC.

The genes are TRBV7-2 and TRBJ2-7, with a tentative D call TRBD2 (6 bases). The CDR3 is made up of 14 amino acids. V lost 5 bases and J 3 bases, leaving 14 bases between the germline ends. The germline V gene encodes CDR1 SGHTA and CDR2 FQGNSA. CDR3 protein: CASSPRDGSYEQYF. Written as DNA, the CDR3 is TGTGCCAGCAGCCCGCGGGACGGCAGCTACGAGCAGTACTTC. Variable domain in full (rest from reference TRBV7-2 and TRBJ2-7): GAGVSQSPSNKVTEKGKDVELRCDPISGHTALYWYRQSLGQGLEFLIYFQGNSAPDKSGLPSDRFSAERTGGSVSTLTIQRTQQEDSAVYLCASSPRDGSYEQYFGPGTRLTVT.

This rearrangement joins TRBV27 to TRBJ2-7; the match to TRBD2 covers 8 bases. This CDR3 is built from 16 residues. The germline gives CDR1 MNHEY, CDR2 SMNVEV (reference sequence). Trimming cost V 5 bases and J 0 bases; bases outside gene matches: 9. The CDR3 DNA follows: TGTGCCAGCAGTCCGACTAGCGTCCTTAACTCCTACGAGCAGTACTTC. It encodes CASSPTSVLNSYEQYF.